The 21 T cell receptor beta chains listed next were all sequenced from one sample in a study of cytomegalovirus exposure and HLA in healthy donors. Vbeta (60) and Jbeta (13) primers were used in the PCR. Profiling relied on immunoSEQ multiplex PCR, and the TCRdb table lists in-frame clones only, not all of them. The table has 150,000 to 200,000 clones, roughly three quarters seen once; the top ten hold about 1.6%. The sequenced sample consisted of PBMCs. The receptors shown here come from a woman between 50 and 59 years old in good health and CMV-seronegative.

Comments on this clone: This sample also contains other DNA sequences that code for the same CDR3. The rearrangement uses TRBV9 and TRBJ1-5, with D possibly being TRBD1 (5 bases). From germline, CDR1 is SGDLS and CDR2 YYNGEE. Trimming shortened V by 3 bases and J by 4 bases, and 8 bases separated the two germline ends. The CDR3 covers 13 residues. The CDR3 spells CASSDGGNQPQHF. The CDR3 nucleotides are TGTGCCAGCAGCGACGGGGGAAATCAGCCCCAGCATTTT. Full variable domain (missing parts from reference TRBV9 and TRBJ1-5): DSGVTQTPKHLITATGQRVTLRCSPRSGDLSVYWYQQSLDQGLQFLIQYYNGEERAKGNILERFSAQQFPDLHSELNLSSLELGDSALYFCASSDGGNQPQHFGDGTRLSIL.

The CDR3 bases are TGCGCCAGCAGCCAACTACAGGGGGCTACACTGTTTTTT. Its translation is CASSQLQGATLFF. This chain connects TRBV4-3 to TRBJ1-4, with 9 bases that match TRBD1. The CDR3 sequence is 13 residues long. Germline V CDR1 and CDR2: LGHNA, YSLEER. V lost 2 bases to trimming and J lost 13 bases; unmatched junction nucleotides: 5.

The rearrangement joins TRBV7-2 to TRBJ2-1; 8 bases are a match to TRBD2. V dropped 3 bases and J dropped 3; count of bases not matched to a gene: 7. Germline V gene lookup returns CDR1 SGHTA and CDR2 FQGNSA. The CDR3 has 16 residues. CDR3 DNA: TGTGCCAGCAGCTTGTCAAGCGGGAGTTACTACAATGAGCAGTTCTTC. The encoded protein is CASSLSSGSYYNEQFF.

The CDR3 DNA is TGTGCCAGCAGCTTGGGGACAGGTTCTTTTAGCTCCTATAATTCACCCCTCCACTTT. It yields the protein CASSLGTGSFSSYNSPLHF. The chain carries TRBV5-4 and TRBJ1-6, with 7 nucleotides matching TRBD1. From germline, CDR1 is SGHNT and CDR2 YYREEE (reference sequence). V shed 0 bases, J shed 0 bases, and the junction held 9 bases outside the gene matches. This CDR3 is built from 19 residues.

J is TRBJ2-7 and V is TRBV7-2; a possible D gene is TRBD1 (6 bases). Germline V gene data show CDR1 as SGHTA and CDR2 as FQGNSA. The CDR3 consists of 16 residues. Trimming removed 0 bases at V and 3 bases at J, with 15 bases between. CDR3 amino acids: CASSLAVGTKYYEQYF. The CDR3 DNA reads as TGTGCCAGCAGCTTAGCCGTCGGGACAAAATACTACGAGCAGTACTTC.

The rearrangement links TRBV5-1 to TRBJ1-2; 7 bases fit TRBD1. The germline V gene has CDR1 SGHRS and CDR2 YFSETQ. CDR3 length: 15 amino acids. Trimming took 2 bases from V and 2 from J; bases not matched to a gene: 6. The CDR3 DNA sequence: TGCGCCAGCAGCTTACAGGGGCGAATAAACTATGGCTACACCTTC. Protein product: CASSLQGRINYGYTF. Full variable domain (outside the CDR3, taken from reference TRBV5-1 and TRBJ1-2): KAGVTQTPRYLIKTRGQQVTLSCSPISGHRSVSWYQQTPGQGLQFLFEYFSETQRNKGNFPGRFSGRQFSNSRSEMNVSTLELGDSALYLCASSLQGRINYGYTFGSGTRLTVV.

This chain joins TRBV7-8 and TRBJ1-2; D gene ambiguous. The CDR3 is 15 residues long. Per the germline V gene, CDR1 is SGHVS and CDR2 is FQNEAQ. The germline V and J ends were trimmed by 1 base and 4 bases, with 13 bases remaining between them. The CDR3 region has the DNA TGTGCCAGCAGCTTAGAAATCACGGAGGTCTATGGCTACACCTTC. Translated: CASSLEITEVYGYTF.

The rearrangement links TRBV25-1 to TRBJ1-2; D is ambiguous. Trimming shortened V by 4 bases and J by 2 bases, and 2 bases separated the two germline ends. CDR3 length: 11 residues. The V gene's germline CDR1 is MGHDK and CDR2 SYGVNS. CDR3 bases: TGTGCCAGCAGTGCAAACTATGGCTACACCTTC. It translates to CASSANYGYTF.

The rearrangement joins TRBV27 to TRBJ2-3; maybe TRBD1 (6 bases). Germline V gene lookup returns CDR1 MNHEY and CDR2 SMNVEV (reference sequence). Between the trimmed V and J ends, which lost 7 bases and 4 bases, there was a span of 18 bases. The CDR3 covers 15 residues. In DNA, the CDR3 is TGTGCCAGCACTAGACAGGCCCTGCAGGCAGATACGCAGTATTTT. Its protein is CASTRQALQADTQYF.

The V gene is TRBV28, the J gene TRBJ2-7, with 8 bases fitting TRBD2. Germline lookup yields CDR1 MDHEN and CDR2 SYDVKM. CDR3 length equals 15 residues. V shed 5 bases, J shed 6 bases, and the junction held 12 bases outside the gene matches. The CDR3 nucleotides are TGTGCCAGCAGTCAAGCGGGAGCCCCCCCGTCCGAGCAGTACTTC. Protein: CASSQAGAPPSEQYF.

The DNA of the CDR3 is TGTGCCAGCAGCACCGGTGGGACAGGGGGCACTGAAGCTTTCTTT. Translated: CASSTGGTGGTEAFF. The gene calls are TRBV6-5 and TRBJ1-1, with TRBD1 matching over 11 bases. The CDR3 runs 15 residues. Germline V gene lookup returns CDR1 MNHEY and CDR2 SVGAGI. J gave up 4 bases and V 6 bases, and 7 bases lay outside the gene matches.

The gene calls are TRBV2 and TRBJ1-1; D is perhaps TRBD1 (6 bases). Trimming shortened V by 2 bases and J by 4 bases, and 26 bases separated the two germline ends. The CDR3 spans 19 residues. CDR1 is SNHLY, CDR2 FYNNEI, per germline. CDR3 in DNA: TGTGCCAGCAGTGAACAGTGGGGGGGATACAGGGATCTGGTCACTGAAGCTTTCTTT. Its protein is CASSEQWGGYRDLVTEAFF.

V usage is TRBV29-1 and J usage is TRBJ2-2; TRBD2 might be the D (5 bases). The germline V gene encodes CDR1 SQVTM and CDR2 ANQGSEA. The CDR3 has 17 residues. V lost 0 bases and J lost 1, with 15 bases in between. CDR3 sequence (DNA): TGCAGCGTTGAAGATCGGGGAACGACCGTGAACACCGGGGAGCTGTTTTTT. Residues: CSVEDRGTTVNTGELFF.

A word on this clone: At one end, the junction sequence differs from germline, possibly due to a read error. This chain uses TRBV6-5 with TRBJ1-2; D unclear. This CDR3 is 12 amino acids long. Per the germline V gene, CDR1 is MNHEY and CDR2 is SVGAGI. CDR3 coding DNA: TGTGCCAGCAGTTCGGGGATCTATGGCTACGCCTTC. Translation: CASSSGIYGYAF.

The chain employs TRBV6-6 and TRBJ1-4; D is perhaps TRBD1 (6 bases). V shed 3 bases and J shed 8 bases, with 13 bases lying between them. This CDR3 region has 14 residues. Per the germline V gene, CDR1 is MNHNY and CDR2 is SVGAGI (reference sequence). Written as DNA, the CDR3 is TGTGCCAGCAGTTATGGCAGGGGCGGGGAAAAACTGTTTTTT. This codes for CASSYGRGGEKLFF.

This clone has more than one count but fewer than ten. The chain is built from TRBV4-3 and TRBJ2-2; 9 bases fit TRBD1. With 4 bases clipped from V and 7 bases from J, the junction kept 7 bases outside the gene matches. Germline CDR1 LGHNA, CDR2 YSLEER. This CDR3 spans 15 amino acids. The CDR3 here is CASSLPDRGGGELFF. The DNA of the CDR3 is TGCGCCAGCAGCCTCCCGGACAGGGGAGGCGGGGAGCTGTTTTTT.

Here the CDR3 DNA reads TGTGCCAGCAGCCCGGACAGGAATAGCTATGGCTACACCTTC. It yields the protein CASSPDRNSYGYTF. The V call is TRBV7-2, the J call TRBJ1-2; TRBD1 aligns across 7 bases. This CDR3 comprises 14 residues. Trimming removed 5 bases from V and 4 bases from J; junction bases left unmatched: 7. The germline gives CDR1 SGHTA, CDR2 FQGNSA.

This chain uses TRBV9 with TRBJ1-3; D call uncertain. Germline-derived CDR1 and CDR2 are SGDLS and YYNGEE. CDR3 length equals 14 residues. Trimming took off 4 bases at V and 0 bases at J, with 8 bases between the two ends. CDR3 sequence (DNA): TGTGCCAGCAGCCCCCCCCGCTCTGGAAACACCATATATTTT. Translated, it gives CASSPPRSGNTIYF. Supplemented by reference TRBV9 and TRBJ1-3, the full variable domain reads DSGVTQTPKHLITATGQRVTLRCSPRSGDLSVYWYQQSLDQGLQFLIQYYNGEERAKGNILERFSAQQFPDLHSELNLSSLELGDSALYFCASSPPRSGNTIYFGEGSWLTVV.

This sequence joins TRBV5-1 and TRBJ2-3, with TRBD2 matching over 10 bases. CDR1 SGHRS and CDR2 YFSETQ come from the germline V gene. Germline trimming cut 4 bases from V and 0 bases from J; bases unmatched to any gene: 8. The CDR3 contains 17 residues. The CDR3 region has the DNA TGCGCCAGCAGCCTACAAGGACTAGCGGCTAGCACAGATACGCAGTATTTT. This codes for CASSLQGLAASTDTQYF.

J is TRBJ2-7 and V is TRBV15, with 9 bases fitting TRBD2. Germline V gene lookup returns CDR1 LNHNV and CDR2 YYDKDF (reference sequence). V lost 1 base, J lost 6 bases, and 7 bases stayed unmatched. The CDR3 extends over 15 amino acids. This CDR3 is CATSRVIAGAPEQYF. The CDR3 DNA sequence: TGTGCCACCAGCAGAGTAATAGCGGGGGCACCCGAGCAGTACTTC.

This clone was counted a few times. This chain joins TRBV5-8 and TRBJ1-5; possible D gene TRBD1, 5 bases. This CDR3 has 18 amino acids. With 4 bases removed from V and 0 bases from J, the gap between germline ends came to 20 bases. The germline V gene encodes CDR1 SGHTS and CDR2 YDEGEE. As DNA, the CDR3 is TGTGCCAGCAGCCCCGACGGGGGGGACCTTTATAGCAATCAGCCCCAGCATTTT. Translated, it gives CASSPDGGDLYSNQPQHF.